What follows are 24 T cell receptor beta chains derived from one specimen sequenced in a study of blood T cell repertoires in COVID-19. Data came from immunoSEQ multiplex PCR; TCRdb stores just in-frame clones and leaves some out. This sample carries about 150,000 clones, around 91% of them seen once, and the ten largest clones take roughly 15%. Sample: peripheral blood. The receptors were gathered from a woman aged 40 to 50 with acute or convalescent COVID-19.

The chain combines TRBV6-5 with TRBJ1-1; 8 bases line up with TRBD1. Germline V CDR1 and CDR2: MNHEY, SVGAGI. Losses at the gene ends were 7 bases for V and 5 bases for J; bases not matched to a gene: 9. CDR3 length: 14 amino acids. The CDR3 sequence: CASTRDRSWTEAFF. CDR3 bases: TGTGCCAGCACCCGGGACAGGTCGTGGACTGAAGCTTTCTTT.

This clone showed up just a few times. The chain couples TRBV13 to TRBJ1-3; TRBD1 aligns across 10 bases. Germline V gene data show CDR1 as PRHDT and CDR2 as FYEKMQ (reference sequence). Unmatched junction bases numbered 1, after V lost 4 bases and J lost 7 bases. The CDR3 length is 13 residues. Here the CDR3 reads CASSWTGGNTIYF. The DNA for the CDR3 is TGTGCCAGCAGCTGGACAGGGGGGAACACCATATATTTT.

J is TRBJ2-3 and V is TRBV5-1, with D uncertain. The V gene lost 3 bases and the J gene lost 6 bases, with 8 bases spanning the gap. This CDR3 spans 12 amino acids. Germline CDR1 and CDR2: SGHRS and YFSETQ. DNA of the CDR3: TGCGCCAGCAGCTGGGCTACGGATACGCAGTATTTT. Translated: CASSWATDTQYF.

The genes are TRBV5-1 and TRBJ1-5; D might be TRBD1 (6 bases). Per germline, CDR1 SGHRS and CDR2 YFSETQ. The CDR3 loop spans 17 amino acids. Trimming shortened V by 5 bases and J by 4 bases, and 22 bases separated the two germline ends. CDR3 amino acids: CASSPNPREGGNQPQHF. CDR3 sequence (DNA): TGCGCCAGCAGTCCGAACCCCAGGGAGGGGGGAAATCAGCCCCAGCATTTT.

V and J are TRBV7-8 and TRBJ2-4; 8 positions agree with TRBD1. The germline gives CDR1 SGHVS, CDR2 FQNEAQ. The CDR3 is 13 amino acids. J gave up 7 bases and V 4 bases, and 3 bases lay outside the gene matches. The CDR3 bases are TGTGCCAGCAGCTCTCGGACAGGGAACATTCAGTACTTC. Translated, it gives CASSSRTGNIQYF.

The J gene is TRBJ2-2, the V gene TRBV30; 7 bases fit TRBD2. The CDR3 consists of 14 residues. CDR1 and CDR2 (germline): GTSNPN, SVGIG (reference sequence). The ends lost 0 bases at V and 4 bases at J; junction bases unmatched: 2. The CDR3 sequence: CAWSVGGGTGELFF. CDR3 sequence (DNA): TGTGCCTGGAGTGTAGGCGGGGGCACCGGGGAGCTGTTTTTT.

For the CDR3, the DNA is TGTGCCAGCAGCGCTGCGCAGGGTGGCGAGCAGTACTTC. The encoded protein is CASSAAQGGEQYF. The chain links TRBV9 to TRBJ2-7, with D maybe TRBD1 (5 bases). Germline loops: CDR1 SGDLS, CDR2 YYNGEE. V was clipped by 3 bases and J by 6 bases, with 13 bases between them. The CDR3 extends over 13 amino acids.

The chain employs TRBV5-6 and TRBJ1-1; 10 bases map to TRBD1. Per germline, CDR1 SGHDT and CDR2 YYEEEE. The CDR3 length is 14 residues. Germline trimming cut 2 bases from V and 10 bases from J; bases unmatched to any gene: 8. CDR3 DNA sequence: TGTGCCAGCAGCTTAGGGGGACAGGGGAATGTAGCTTTCTTT. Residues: CASSLGGQGNVAFF.

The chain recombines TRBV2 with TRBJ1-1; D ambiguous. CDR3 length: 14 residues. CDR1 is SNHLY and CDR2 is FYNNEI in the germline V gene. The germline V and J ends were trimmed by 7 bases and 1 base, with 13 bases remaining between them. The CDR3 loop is CASKTSPGNTEAFF. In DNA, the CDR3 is TGTGCCAGCAAAACTTCCCCGGGGAACACTGAAGCTTTCTTT.

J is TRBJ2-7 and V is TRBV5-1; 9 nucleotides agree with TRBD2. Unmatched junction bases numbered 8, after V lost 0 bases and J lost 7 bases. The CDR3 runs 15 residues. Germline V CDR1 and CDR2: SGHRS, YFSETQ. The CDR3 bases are TGCGCCAGCAGCTTGGGCGTTAGCGGGGGTGATGAGCAGTACTTC. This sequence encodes CASSLGVSGGDEQYF. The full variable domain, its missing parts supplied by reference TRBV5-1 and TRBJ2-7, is KAGVTQTPRYLIKTRGQQVTLSCSPISGHRSVSWYQQTPGQGLQFLFEYFSETQRNKGNFPGRFSGRQFSNSRSEMNVSTLELGDSALYLCASSLGVSGGDEQYFGPGTRLTVT.

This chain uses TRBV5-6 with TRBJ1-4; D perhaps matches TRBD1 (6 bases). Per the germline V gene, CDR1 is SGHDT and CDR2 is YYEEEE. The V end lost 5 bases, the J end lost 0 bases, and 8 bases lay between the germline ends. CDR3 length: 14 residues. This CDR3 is CASSSGATNEKLFF. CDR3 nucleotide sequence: TGTGCCAGCAGTTCAGGGGCAACTAATGAAAAACTGTTTTTT.

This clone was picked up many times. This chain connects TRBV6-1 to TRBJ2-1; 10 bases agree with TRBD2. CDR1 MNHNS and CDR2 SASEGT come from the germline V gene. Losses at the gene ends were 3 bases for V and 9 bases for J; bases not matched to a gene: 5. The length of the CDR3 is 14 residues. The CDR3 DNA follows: TGTGCCAGCAGTGAGCAAATAGCGGGAGGTGAGCAGTTCTTC. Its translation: CASSEQIAGGEQFF.

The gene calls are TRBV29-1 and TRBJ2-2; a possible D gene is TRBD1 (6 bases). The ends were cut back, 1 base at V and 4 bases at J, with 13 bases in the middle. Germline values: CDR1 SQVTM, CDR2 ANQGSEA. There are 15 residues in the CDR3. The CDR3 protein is CSVEGQDLTTGELFF. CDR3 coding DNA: TGCAGCGTTGAAGGACAGGATTTAACCACCGGGGAGCTGTTTTTT.

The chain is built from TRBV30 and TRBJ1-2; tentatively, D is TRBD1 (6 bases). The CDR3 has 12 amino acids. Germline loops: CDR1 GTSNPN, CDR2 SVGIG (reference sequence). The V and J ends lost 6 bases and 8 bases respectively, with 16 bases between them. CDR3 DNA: TGTGCCTGTAACGGGGGGCGTGACGGCTACACCTTC. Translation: CACNGGRDGYTF. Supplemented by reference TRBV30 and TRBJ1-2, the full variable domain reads SQTIHQWPATLVQPVGSPLSLECTVEGTSNPNLYWYRQAAGRGLQLLFYSVGIGQISSEVPQNLSASRPQDRQFILSSKKLLLSDSGFYLCACNGGRDGYTFGSGTRLTVV.

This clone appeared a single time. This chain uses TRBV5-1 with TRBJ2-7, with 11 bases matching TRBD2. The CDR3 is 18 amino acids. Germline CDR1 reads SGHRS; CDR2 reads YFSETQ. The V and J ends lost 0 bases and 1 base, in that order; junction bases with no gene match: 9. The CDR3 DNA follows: TGCGCCAGCAGCTTGGTGTCGACCGGGACTAGCGGATCCTACGAGCAGTACTTC. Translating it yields CASSLVSTGTSGSYEQYF. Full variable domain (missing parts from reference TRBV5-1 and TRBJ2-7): KAGVTQTPRYLIKTRGQQVTLSCSPISGHRSVSWYQQTPGQGLQFLFEYFSETQRNKGNFPGRFSGRQFSNSRSEMNVSTLELGDSALYLCASSLVSTGTSGSYEQYFGPGTRLTVT.

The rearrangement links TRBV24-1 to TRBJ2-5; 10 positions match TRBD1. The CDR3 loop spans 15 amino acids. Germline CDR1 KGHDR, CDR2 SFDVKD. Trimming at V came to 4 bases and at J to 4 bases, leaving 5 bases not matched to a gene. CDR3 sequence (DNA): TGTGCCACCAGTGAAACTGACAGGGGGCTAGAGACCCAGTACTTC. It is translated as CATSETDRGLETQYF.

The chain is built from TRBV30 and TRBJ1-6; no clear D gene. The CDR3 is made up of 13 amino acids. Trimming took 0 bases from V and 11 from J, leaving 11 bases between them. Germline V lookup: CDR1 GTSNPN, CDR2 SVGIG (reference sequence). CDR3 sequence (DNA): TGTGCCTGGAGTGTTCGGGATTCAGCACCCCTCCACTTT. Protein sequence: CAWSVRDSAPLHF.

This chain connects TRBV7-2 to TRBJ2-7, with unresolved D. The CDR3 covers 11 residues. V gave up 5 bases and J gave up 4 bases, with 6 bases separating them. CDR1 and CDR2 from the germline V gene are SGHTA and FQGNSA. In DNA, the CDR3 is TGTGCCAGCAGCACGAGTTACGAGCAGTACTTC. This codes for CASSTSYEQYF.

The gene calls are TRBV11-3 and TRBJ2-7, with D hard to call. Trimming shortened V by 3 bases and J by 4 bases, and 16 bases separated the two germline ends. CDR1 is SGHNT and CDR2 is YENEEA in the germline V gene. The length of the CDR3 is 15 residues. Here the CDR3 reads CASSFSAETGYEQYF. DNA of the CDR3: TGTGCCAGCAGCTTTTCAGCCGAAACCGGGTACGAGCAGTACTTC.

This CDR3 reads CASSETRYDYEQYF. CDR3 sequence (DNA): TGTGCCAGCAGTGAAACACGATACGATTACGAGCAGTACTTC. The chain joins TRBV6-1 to TRBJ2-7; D gene unclear. Trimming pared 2 bases from V and 4 bases from J, leaving 12 bases between. The CDR3 covers 14 residues. Germline assignment: CDR1 MNHNS and CDR2 SASEGT.

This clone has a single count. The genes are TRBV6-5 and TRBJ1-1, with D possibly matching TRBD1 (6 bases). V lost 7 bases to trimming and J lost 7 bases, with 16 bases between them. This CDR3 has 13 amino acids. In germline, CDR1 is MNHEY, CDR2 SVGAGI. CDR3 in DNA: TGTGCCAGCACAGGACAGTTAGGAAATGAAGCTTTCTTT. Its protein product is CASTGQLGNEAFF.

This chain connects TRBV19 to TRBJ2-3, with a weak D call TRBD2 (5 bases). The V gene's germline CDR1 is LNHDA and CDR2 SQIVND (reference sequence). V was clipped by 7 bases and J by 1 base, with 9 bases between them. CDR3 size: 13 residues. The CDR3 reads CASTEGGTDTQYF. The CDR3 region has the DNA TGTGCCAGTACTGAGGGCGGCACAGATACGCAGTATTTT.

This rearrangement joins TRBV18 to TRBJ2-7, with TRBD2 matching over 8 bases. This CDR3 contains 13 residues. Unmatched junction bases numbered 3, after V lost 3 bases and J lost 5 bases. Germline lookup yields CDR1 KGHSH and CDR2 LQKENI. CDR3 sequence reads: CASSPQLADEQYF. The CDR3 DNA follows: TGTGCCAGCTCACCTCAACTAGCGGACGAGCAGTACTTC. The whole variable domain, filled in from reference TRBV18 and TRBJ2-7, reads NAGVMQNPRHLVRRRGQEARLRCSPMKGHSHVYWYRQLPEEGLKFMVYLQKENIIDESGMPKERFSAEFPKEGPSILRIQQVVRGDSAAYFCASSPQLADEQYFGPGTRLTVT.

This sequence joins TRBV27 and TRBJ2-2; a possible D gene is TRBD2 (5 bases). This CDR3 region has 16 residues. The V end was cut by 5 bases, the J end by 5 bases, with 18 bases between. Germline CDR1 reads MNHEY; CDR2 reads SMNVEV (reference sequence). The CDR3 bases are TGTGCCAGCAGTCCCCTGGACTTATGGGGAACCGGGGAGCTGTTTTTT. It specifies CASSPLDLWGTGELFF.